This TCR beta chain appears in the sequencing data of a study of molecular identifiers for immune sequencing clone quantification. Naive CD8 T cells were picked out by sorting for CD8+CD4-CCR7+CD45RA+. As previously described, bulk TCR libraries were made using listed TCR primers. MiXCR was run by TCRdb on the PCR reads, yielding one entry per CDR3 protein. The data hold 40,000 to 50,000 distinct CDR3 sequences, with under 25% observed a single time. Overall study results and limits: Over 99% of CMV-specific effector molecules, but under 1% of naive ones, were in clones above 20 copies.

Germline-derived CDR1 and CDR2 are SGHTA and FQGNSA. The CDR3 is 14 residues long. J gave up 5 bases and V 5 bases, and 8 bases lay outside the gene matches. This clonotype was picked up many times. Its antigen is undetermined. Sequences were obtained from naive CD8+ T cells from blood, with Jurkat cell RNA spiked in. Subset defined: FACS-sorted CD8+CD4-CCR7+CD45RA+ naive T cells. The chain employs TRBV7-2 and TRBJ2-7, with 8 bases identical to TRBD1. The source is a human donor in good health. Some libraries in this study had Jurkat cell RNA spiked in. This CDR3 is CASSPQGATDEQYF. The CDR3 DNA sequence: TGTGCCAGCAGCCCCCAGGGGGCCACGGACGAGCAGTACTTC. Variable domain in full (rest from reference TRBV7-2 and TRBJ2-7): GAGVSQSPSNKVTEKGKDVELRCDPISGHTALYWYRQSLGQGLEFLIYFQGNSAPDKSGLPSDRFSAERTGGSVSTLTIQRTQQEDSAVYLCASSPQGATDEQYFGPGTRLTVT.